This TCR beta chain was sequenced for a study of vaccination and CD4 T cells after COVID-19. Study information: Overlapping spike peptides of SARS-CoV-2, HCoV-NL63, HCoV-OC43 and HCoV-229E were used, and cells were stimulated with them.

Treatment: roughly ten-day PBMC culture with coronavirus spike peptide pools or control peptides (ViraFEST assay). TCRs were sequenced by ViraFEST after antigen-specific T cells had been expanded with peptide pools. Germline loops: CDR1 SEHNR, CDR2 FQNEAQ (reference sequence). The V end lost 5 bases, the J end lost 0 bases, and 13 bases lay between the germline ends. This CDR3 contains 15 residues. Remarks on this clonotype: Its antigen remains unidentified.

Cultured CD4+ T cell DNA was sequenced using the Oncomine TCR Beta short-read assay. It was cultured CD4+ T cells from which genomic DNA was extracted. TCRdb reprocessed the PCR reads with MiXCR, giving one entry per CDR3 protein. Of 8,500 to 14,000 distinct CDR3 sequences listed, roughly 46% are singletons. The sequenced sample was CD4+ T cells from blood, cultured in vitro. The chain has TRBV7-9 and TRBJ1-1; tentative D call: TRBD1 (5 bases). This sequence originates from a human donor who had recovered from COVID-19. The CDR3 here is CASSPSTDMNTEAFF. The CDR3, as DNA: TGTGCCAGCAGCCCCTCGACAGACATGAACACTGAAGCTTTCTTT.